This T cell receptor beta chain was profiled in a study of T cell responses to AZD1222 COVID-19 vaccine. Assay used: immunoSEQ multiplex PCR; TCRdb lists only in-frame clones, some missing. The data hold about 140,000 clones, with 93% observed a single time. The CDR3 covers 14 residues. Unmatched junction bases numbered 7, after V lost 5 bases and J lost 6 bases. Germline lookup yields CDR1 LGHDT and CDR2 YNNKEL (reference sequence). The material sequenced was peripheral blood, taken on day 0 of MenACWY control vaccination. The TCR was taken from an adult in good health. The rearrangement links TRBV3-1 (or the pseudogene TRBV3-2) to TRBJ1-2, with 9 bases lining up with TRBD1. The CDR3 sequence is CASSSPGQGNGYTF. CDR3 nucleotide sequence: TGTGCCAGCAGCTCACCGGGACAGGGAAATGGCTACACCTTC.